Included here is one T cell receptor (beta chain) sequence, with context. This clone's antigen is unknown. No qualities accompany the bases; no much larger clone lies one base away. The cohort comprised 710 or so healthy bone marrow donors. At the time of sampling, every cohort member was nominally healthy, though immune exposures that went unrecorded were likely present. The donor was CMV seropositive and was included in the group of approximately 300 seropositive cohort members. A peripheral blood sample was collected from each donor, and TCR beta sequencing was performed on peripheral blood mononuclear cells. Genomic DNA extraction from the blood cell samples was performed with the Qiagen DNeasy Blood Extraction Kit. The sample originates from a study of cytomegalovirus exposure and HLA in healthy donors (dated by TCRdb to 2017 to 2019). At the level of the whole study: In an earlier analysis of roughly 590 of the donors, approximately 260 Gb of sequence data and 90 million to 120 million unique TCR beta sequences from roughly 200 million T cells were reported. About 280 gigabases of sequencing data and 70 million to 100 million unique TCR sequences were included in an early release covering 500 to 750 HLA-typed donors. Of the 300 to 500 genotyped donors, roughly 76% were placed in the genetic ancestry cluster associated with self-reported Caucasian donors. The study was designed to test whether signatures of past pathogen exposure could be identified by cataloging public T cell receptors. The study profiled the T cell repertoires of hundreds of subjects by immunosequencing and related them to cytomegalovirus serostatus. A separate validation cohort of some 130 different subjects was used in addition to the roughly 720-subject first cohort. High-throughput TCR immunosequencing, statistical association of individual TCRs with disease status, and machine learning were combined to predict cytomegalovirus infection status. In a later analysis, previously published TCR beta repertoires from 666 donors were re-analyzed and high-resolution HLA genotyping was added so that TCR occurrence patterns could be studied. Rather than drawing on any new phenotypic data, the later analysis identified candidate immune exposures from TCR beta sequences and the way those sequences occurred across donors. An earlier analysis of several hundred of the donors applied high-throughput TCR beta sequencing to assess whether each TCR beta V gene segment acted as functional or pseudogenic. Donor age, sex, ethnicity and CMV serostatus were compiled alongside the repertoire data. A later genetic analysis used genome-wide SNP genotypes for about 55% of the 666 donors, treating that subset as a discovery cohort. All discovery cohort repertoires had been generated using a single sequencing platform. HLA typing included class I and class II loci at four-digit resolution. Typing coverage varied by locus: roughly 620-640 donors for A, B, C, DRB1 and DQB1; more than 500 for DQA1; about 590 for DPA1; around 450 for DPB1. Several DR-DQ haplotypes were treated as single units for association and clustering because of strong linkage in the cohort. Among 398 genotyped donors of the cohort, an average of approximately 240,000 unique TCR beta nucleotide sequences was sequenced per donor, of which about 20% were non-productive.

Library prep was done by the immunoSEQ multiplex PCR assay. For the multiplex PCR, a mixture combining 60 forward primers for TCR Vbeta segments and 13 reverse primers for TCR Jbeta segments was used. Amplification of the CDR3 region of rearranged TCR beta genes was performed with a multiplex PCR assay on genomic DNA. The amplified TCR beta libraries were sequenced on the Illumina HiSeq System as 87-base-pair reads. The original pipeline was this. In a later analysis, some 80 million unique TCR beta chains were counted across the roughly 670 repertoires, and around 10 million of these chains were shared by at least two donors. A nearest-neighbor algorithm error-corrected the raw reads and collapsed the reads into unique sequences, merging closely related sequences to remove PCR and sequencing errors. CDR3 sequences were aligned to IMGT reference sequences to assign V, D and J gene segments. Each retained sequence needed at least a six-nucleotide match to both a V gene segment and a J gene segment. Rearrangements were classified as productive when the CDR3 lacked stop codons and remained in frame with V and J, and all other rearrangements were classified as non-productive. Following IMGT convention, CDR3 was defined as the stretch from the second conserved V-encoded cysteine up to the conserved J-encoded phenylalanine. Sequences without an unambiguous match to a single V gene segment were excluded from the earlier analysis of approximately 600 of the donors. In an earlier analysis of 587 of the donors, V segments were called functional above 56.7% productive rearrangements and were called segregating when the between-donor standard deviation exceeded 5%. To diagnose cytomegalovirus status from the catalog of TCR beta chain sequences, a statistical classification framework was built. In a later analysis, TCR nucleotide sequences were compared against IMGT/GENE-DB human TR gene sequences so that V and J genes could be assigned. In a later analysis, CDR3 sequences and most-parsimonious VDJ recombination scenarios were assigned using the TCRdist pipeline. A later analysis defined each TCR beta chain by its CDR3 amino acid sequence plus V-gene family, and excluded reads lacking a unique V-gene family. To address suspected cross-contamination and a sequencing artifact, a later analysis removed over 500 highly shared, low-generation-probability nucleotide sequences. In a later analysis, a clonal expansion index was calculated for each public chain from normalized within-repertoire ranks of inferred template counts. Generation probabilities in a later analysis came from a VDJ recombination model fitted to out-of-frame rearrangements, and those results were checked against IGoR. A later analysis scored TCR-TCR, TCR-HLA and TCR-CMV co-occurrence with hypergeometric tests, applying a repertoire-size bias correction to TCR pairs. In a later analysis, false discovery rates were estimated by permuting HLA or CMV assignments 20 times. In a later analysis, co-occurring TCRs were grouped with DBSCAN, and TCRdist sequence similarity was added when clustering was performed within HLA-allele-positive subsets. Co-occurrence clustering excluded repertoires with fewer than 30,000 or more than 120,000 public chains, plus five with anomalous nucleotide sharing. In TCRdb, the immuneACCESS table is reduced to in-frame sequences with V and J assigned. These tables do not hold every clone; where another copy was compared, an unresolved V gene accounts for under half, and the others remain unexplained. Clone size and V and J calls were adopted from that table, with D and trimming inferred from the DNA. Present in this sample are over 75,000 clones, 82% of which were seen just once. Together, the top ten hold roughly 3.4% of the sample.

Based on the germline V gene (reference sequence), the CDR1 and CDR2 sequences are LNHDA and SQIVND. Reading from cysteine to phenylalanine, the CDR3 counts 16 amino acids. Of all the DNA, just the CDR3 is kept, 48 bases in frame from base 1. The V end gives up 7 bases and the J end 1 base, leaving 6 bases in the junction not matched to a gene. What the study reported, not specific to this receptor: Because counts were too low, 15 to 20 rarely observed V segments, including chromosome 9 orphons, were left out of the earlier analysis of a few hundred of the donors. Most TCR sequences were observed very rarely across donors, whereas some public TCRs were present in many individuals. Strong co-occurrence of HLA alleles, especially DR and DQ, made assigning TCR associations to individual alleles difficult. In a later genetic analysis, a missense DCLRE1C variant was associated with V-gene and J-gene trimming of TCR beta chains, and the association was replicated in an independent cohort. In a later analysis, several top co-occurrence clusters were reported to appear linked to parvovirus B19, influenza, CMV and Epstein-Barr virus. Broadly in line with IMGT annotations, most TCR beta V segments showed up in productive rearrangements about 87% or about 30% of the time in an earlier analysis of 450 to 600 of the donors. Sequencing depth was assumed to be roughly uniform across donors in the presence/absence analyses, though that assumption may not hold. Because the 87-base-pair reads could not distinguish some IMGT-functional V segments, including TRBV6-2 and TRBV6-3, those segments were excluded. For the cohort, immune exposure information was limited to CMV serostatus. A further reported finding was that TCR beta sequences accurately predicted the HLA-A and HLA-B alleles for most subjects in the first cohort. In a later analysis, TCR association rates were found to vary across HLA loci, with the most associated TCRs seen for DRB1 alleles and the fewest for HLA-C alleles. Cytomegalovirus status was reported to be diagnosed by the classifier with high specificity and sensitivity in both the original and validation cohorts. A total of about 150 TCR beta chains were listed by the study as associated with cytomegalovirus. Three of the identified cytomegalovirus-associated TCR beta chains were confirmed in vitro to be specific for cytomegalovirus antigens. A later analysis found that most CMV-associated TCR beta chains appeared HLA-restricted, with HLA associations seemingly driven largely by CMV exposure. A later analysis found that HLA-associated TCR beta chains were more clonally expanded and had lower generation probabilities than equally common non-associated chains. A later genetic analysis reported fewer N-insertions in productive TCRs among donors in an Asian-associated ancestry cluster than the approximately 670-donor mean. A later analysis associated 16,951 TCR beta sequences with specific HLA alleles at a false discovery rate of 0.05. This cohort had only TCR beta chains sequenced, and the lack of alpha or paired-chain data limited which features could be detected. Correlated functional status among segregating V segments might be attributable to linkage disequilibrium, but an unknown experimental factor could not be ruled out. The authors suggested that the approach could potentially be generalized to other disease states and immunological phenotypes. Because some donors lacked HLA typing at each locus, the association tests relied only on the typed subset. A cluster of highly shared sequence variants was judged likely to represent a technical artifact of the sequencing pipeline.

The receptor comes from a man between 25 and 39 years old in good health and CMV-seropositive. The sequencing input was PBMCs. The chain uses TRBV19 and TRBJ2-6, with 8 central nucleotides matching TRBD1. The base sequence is TGTGCCAGTACCGGGACAGGAATATCTGGGGCCAACGTCCTGACTTTC. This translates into CASTGTGISGANVLTF.